The sequence of this T cell receptor (beta chain) was determined in a study of blood T cells in healthy people across ages. Sample-barcoded 5' priming and a J-beta primer mix drove a second PCR of roughly 6 to 12 cycles. TCRdb re-called the 5' RACE reads through MiXCR, storing one row per CDR3 protein. Among roughly 800,000 distinct CDR3 sequences listed, roughly 25% were seen once. The V and J ends lost 1 base and 7 bases, in that order; junction bases with no gene match: 5. Per germline, CDR1 SGHTA and CDR2 FQGNSA. The CDR3 contains 15 residues. This sample also appeared in a second study, on T cells of mothers and their children.

The chain uses TRBV7-2 and TRBJ2-7; 12 bases fit TRBD2. The TCR originated in a boy aged 5-17 years in good health. Sequenced material: blood. The CDR3 reads CASSLGLAGASEQYF. The CDR3 DNA is TGTGCCAGCAGCTTAGGACTAGCGGGGGCGTCGGAGCAGTACTTC.